This T cell receptor beta chain was sequenced for a study of naive CD8 T cells in extremely preterm neonates. Study findings and constraints: Compared with older groups, preterm CDR3s were shorter, with fewer N additions and less trimming. iChao1 richness was lowest in preterm neonates, significantly versus all ages.

In germline, CDR1 is SGHDT, CDR2 YYEEEE. The CDR3 length is 16 residues. V lost 1 base and J lost 6; bases outside the gene matches: 8. Sequenced by immunoSEQ multiplex PCR; TCRdb stores in-frame clones only, minus some. The profile shows about 960 clones, about 97% of them singletons. Comments on this clone: As yet, its antigen is unknown.

Extremely preterm births at about 22-27 weeks of gestation supplied the samples. Sorted naive CD8+ T cell numbers ranged ~18,000 to ~110,000. Sequencing was done on a sample of naive CD8+ T cells from cord blood. The chain uses TRBV5-6 and TRBJ2-1, with TRBD2 identical over 9 bases. The receptor was derived from a girl who was born preterm. CDR3 coding DNA: TGTGCCAGCAGCTTGTTGGTTAGCGGGAGTCTCAATGAGCAGTTCTTC. It specifies CASSLLVSGSLNEQFF.